This T cell receptor (beta chain) emerged from a study of T cell repertoires in cytomegalovirus infection. In regard to this clonotype: As yet, its antigen is unknown.

V lost 3 bases and J lost 2, with 17 bases in between. In germline, CDR1 is DFQATT, CDR2 SNEGSKA (reference sequence). CDR3 size: 15 residues. Broader study findings: Carriers of CMV and the relevant HLA type were discriminated by public TCR beta frequency.

TCRdb reanalysed the reads using MiXCR and keeps one entry per CDR3 protein. The data hold more than 500,000 distinct CDR3 sequences, with 16% observed a single time. The TCR sequence derives from a human donor in good health (CMV status not recorded). Some clones in this sample may be carry-over from other donors' samples. The chain is built from TRBV20-1 and TRBJ2-7, with D perhaps TRBD1 or TRBD2 (5 bases each). Material: CD8+ T cells from PBMCs. CDR3: CSASGLPSGPYEQYF. For the CDR3, the DNA is TGCAGTGCTAGCGGTTTGCCCTCGGGACCCTACGAGCAGTACTTC.